Presented here are 8 T cell receptor beta chains from one specimen sequenced in a study of regulatory T cells in long-lasting Graves disease. Through Arm-PCR of CDR3 regions and iRepertoire HTBI primers, TCR beta libraries were built. TCRdb passed the multiplex PCR reads through MiXCR, listing each CDR3 protein once. The table lists a few hundred thousand distinct CDR3 sequences, around 20% of them singletons. This sample's time point: newly diagnosed GD, antithyroid drugs for less than 3 months. After RNA was extracted from PBMCs, the TCR library was made from it. The material was peripheral blood mononuclear cells (PBMCs), obtained at new diagnosis, from a patient treated with antithyroid drugs. These TCRs come from a female donor with Graves disease.

This clonotype was counted ten times or more. V usage is TRBV2 and J usage is TRBJ1-5; D uncertain. The V gene lost 3 bases and the J gene lost 4 bases, with 10 bases spanning the gap. Germline values: CDR1 SNHLY, CDR2 FYNNEI. CDR3 length: 14 residues. Written as DNA, the CDR3 is TGTGCCAGCAGTGAGGGATTAGCAAATCAGCCCCAGCATTTT. This sequence encodes CASSEGLANQPQHF.

To note about this clonotype: Since a far larger clone is one base different, this is likely a read error. V is TRBV29-1 and J is TRBJ2-7, with TRBD1 identical over 10 bases. This CDR3 region has 13 residues. Germline CDR1 SQVTM, CDR2 ANQGSEA. V trimming: 2 bases; J trimming: 7 bases; junction bases outside the gene matches: 5. CDR3 in amino acids: CSVENRGQGEQYF. CDR3 nucleotide sequence: TGCAGCGTTGAAAACAGGGGACAGGGGGAGCAGTACTTC.

In this sample, this clonotype turned up a few times. The chain uses TRBV9 and TRBJ2-7, with D unresolved. The V and J ends lost 3 bases and 5 bases respectively, with 12 bases between them. Germline CDR1 SGDLS, CDR2 YYNGEE. The CDR3 is 13 residues long. CDR3 DNA: TGTGCCAGCAGCGCCGGAAGCAAGGACGAGCAGTACTTC. Protein: CASSAGSKDEQYF. Filled out from reference TRBV9 and TRBJ2-7, the complete variable domain reads DSGVTQTPKHLITATGQRVTLRCSPRSGDLSVYWYQQSLDQGLQFLIQYYNGEERAKGNILERFSAQQFPDLHSELNLSSLELGDSALYFCASSAGSKDEQYFGPGTRLTVT.

This clonotype appeared a single time. The chain links TRBV11-2 to TRBJ2-3; the match to TRBD1 covers 12 bases. The V gene end was trimmed by 4 bases and the J gene end by 6 bases; junction bases not matched to a gene: 11. The CDR3 is made up of 17 amino acids. Germline assignment: CDR1 SGHAT and CDR2 FQNNGV. The CDR3 coding sequence is TGTGCCAGCAGCTCCCGCGGGACAGGGGGCTTTAGGGATACGCAGTATTTT. Amino acids: CASSSRGTGGFRDTQYF.

The chain has TRBV18 and TRBJ2-1; D not resolved. The CDR3 sequence is 12 residues long. The germline CDR1 and CDR2 sequences are KGHSH and LQKENI. Trimming removed 6 bases from V and 6 bases from J, with 9 bases in between. For the CDR3, the DNA is TGTGCCAGCTCTCCCTTCTCCAATGAGCAGTTCTTC. This translates into CASSPFSNEQFF. The full variable domain, with the rest looked up from reference TRBV18 and TRBJ2-1, is NAGVMQNPRHLVRRRGQEARLRCSPMKGHSHVYWYRQLPEEGLKFMVYLQKENIIDESGMPKERFSAEFPKEGPSILRIQQVVRGDSAAYFCASSPFSNEQFFGPGTRLTVL.

This clonotype was seen ten or more times. The V and J genes are TRBV3-1 and TRBJ1-1, with TRBD1 matching 9 bases. This CDR3 is built from 13 residues. V gave up 4 bases and J gave up 7 bases; unmatched junction bases: 4. The germline V gene encodes CDR1 LGHDT and CDR2 YNNKEL (reference sequence). The CDR3 nucleotides are TGTGCCAGCAGCCCACAGGGGGCGGATGAAGCTTTCTTT. It translates to CASSPQGADEAFF.

The rearrangement uses TRBV19 and TRBJ2-7; 7 bases align to TRBD1. Per germline, CDR1 LNHDA and CDR2 SQIVND (reference sequence). This CDR3 has 15 amino acids. The junction had 6 bases not matched to a gene; V was cut back by 3 bases and J by 1 base. CDR3 in amino acids: CASSIGQVLSYEQYF. The CDR3 DNA reads as TGTGCCAGTAGTATTGGACAGGTCCTATCCTACGAGCAGTACTTC. Using reference TRBV19 and TRBJ2-7 for the parts outside the CDR3, the full variable domain is DGGITQSPKYLFRKEGQNVTLSCEQNLNHDAMYWYRQDPGQGLRLIYYSQIVNDFQKGDIAEGYSVSREKKESFPLTVTSAQKNPTAFYLCASSIGQVLSYEQYFGPGTRLTVT.

This clonotype was recorded at least ten times. V gene TRBV15 combines with J gene TRBJ2-5, with 10 positions matching TRBD1. Germline V gives CDR1 LNHNV, CDR2 YYDKDF (reference sequence). The CDR3 totals 14 residues. V lost 3 bases and J lost 5; bases outside the gene matches: 3. Here the CDR3 DNA reads TGTGCCACCAGCAGGAAGGACAGGGGGGAGACCCAGTACTTC. Its translation: CATSRKDRGETQYF. The entire variable domain, with the rest obtained from reference TRBV15 and TRBJ2-5, is as follows: DAMVIQNPRYQVTQFGKPVTLSCSQTLNHNVMYWYQQKSSQAPKLLFHYYDKDFNNEADTPDNFQSRRPNTSFCFLDIRSPGLGDTAMYLCATSRKDRGETQYFGPGTRLLVL.